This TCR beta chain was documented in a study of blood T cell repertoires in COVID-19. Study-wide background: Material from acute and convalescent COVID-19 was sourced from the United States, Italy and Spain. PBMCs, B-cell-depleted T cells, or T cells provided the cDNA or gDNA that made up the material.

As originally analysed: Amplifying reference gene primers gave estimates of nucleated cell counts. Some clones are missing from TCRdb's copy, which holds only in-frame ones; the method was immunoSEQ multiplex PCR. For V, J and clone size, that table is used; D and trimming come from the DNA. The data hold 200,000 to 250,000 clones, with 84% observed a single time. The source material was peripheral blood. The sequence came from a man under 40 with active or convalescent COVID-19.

The DNA of the CDR3 is TGTGCCAGTAGTAGGCAGGGGGGCATCTATGGCTACACCTTC. Protein: CASSRQGGIYGYTF. The J gene is TRBJ1-2, the V gene TRBV19; 7 positions agree with TRBD1. The V segment lost 4 bases and the J segment 4 bases; nucleotides outside the gene matches: 6. The CDR3 totals 14 residues. The germline CDR1 and CDR2 sequences are LNHDA and SQIVND (reference sequence). Full variable domain (rest looked up from reference TRBV19 and TRBJ1-2): DGGITQSPKYLFRKEGQNVTLSCEQNLNHDAMYWYRQDPGQGLRLIYYSQIVNDFQKGDIAEGYSVSREKKESFPLTVTSAQKNPTAFYLCASSRQGGIYGYTFGSGTRLTVV.